This TCR beta chain was found in a study of blood T cell repertoires in COVID-19. Using immunoSEQ multiplex PCR, the repertoire was profiled, and TCRdb retains in-frame clones only, with some absent. There are approximately 230,000 clones in the sample; around 88% occur only once, and approximately 6% lies in the top ten. The CDR3 extends over 16 amino acids. Trimming took off 1 base at V and 5 bases at J, with 17 bases between the two ends. Germline assignment: CDR1 SNHLY and CDR2 FYNNEI. V and J are TRBV2 and TRBJ2-5; D is possibly TRBD1 (6 bases). Material for sequencing was peripheral blood. This clonotype was sampled from a young woman with COVID-19, enrolled during active disease. CDR3 coding DNA: TGTGCCAGCAGTGAAGGTGGCCAGGGGCTTGGGGAGACCCAGTACTTC. Its protein product is CASSEGGQGLGETQYF.